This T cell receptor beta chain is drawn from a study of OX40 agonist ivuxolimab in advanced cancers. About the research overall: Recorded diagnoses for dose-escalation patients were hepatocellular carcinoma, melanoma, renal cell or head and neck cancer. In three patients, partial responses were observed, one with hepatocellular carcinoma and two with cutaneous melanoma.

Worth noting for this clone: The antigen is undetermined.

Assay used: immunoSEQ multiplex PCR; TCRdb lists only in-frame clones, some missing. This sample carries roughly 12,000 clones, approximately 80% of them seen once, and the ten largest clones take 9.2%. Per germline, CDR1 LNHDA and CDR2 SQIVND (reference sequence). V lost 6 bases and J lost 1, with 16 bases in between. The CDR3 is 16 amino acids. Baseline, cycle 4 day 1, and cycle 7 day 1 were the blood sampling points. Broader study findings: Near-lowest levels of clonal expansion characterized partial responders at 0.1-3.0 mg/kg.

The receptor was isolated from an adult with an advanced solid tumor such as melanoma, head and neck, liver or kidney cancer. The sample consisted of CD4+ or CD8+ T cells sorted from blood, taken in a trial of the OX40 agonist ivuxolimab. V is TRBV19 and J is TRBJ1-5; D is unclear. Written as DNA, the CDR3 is TGTGCCAGTAGCGCTAACACGGAGAGGAGCAATCAGCCCCAGCATTTT. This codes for CASSANTERSNQPQHF.